Listed below are T cell receptor beta chains from one sample, sequenced in a study of blood T cell repertoires in COVID-19. Repertoires were generated with immunoSEQ multiplex PCR, while TCRdb's copy carries only in-frame clones and drops some. The repertoire holds some 120,000 clones, roughly four fifths seen once, with about 12% in the top ten. The sample consisted of peripheral blood. The receptors were gathered from a human donor in a cohort sampled during active COVID-19. CDR3s include the opening cysteine and the closing phenylalanine or tryptophan. The order of the fields is clone size, J gene, D gene, V gene, CDR3 protein, CDR3 DNA. D genes are given only for firm matches. The size field is filled for only some rows; it gives once, few, many or a size class.

size: NA
J: TRBJ1-2
D: NA
V: TRBV11-1
CDR3: CASSLDRAAGVGYTF
DNA: TGTGCCAGCAGCTTAGACCGCGCCGCAGGGGTTGGCTACACCTTC

size: NA
J: TRBJ2-3
D: NA
V: TRBV25-1
CDR3: CASSARGTSTDTQYF
DNA: TGTGCCAGCAGTGCTAGAGGTACTAGCACAGATACGCAGTATTTT

size: NA
J: TRBJ1-5
D: TRBD1
V: TRBV28
CDR3: CASSLGGGLSNQPQHF
DNA: TGTGCCAGCAGTTTAGGAGGGGGCCTAAGCAATCAGCCCCAGCATTTT

size: NA
J: TRBJ2-7
D: NA
V: TRBV19
CDR3: CASSTSHRFYEQYF
DNA: TGTGCCAGTAGTACATCCCACAGGTTCTACGAGCAGTACTTC

size: NA
J: TRBJ2-5
D: NA
V: TRBV5-4
CDR3: CASSLTQQETQYF
DNA: TGTGCCAGCAGCTTGACTCAACAAGAGACCCAGTACTTC

size: NA
J: TRBJ1-4
D: TRBD1
V: TRBV18
CDR3: CASSPFDRGPTLVNEKLFF
DNA: TGTGCCAGCTCACCCTTCGACAGGGGACCAACTTTGGTGAATGAAAAACTGTTTTTT

size: NA
J: TRBJ2-7
D: NA
V: TRBV5-6
CDR3: CASRYTGNEQYF
DNA: TGTGCCAGCAGATATACAGGGAACGAGCAGTACTTC

size: NA
J: TRBJ1-6
D: NA
V: TRBV3-1/TRBV3-2
CDR3: CASSQVGSGTPLHF
DNA: TGTGCCAGCAGCCAAGTTGGCAGCGGGACACCCCTCCACTTT

size: NA
J: TRBJ1-4
D: NA
V: TRBV23-1
CDR3: CASKGGRGTNEKLFF
DNA: TGCGCCAGCAAAGGGGGGCGGGGGACTAATGAAAAACTGTTTTTT

size: NA
J: TRBJ2-7
D: TRBD2
V: TRBV3-1/TRBV3-2
CDR3: CASSQGSTSGGTHEQYF
DNA: TGTGCCAGCAGCCAGGGGTCGACTAGCGGGGGAACCCACGAGCAGTACTTC

size: NA
J: TRBJ2-5
D: TRBD1
V: TRBV20-1
CDR3: CSASSGGRETQYF
DNA: TGCAGTGCTAGTTCAGGGGGCCGTGAGACCCAGTACTTC

size: NA
J: TRBJ2-5
D: NA
V: TRBV2
CDR3: CASRGEETQYF
DNA: TGTGCCAGCCGTGGGGAGGAGACCCAGTACTTC

size: NA
J: TRBJ2-6
D: NA
V: TRBV5-1
CDR3: CASSTGSGANVLTF
DNA: TGCGCCAGTTCTACGGGCTCTGGGGCCAACGTCCTGACTTTC

size: NA
J: TRBJ2-5
D: TRBD1
V: TRBV2
CDR3: CASRGDRGRRETQYF
DNA: TGTGCCAGCAGAGGGGACAGGGGGCGCCGGGAGACCCAGTACTTC

size: NA
J: TRBJ1-1
D: NA
V: TRBV24-1
CDR3: CATRRGVSTEAFF
DNA: TGTGCCACCCGCAGGGGAGTAAGCACTGAAGCTTTCTTT

size: NA
J: TRBJ1-4
D: NA
V: TRBV10-3
CDR3: CAISESGAGNEKLFF
DNA: TGTGCCATCAGTGAGTCGGGGGCAGGTAATGAAAAACTGTTTTTT

size: NA
J: TRBJ2-5
D: TRBD1
V: TRBV6-5
CDR3: CASSSPRGRVSETQYF
DNA: TGTGCCAGCAGTTCACCCAGGGGGCGGGTTTCGGAAACCCAGTACTTC

size: NA
J: TRBJ2-7
D: NA
V: TRBV7-2
CDR3: CASSLSRGSSYEQYF
DNA: TGTGCCAGCAGCTTATCCAGGGGTAGCTCCTACGAGCAGTACTTC

size: NA
J: TRBJ1-3
D: NA
V: TRBV28
CDR3: CASSPWQGSSGNTIYF
DNA: TGTGCCAGCAGTCCTTGGCAGGGAAGCTCTGGAAACACCATATATTTT

size: few
J: TRBJ2-7
D: TRBD1
V: TRBV29-1
CDR3: CSVEEDRDRYF
DNA: TGCAGCGTTGAAGAGGACAGGGATAGGTACTTC

size: NA
J: TRBJ2-1
D: TRBD2
V: TRBV6-5
CDR3: CASTGTSLRNEQFF
DNA: TGTGCCAGCACAGGGACTAGCTTGCGCAATGAGCAGTTCTTC

size: NA
J: TRBJ2-1
D: TRBD1
V: TRBV15
CDR3: CATSRVGTGGNEQFF
DNA: TGTGCCACCAGCAGAGTCGGGACAGGGGGCAATGAGCAGTTCTTC

size: NA
J: TRBJ2-5
D: TRBD1
V: TRBV11-2
CDR3: CASSAQQGARGETQYF
DNA: TGTGCCAGCAGCGCACAACAGGGGGCGCGGGGGGAGACCCAGTACTTC

size: NA
J: TRBJ2-7
D: TRBD1
V: TRBV6-5
CDR3: CASSPGTGSYEQYF
DNA: TGTGCCAGCAGTCCCGGGACAGGATCCTACGAGCAGTACTTC

size: NA
J: TRBJ1-4
D: TRBD1
V: TRBV28
CDR3: CASRPGTATLELFF
DNA: TGTGCCAGCAGGCCCGGGACAGCGACGCTTGAACTGTTTTTT

size: few
J: TRBJ2-7
D: TRBD2
V: TRBV29-1
CDR3: CSASGTSGGAREQYF
DNA: TGCAGCGCCAGCGGGACTAGCGGGGGGGCCCGAGAGCAGTACTTC

size: NA
J: TRBJ2-1
D: TRBD2
V: TRBV9
CDR3: CASSVGFAGGHNEQFF
DNA: TGTGCCAGCAGCGTAGGTTTTGCGGGGGGGCATAATGAGCAGTTCTTC

size: NA
J: TRBJ2-7
D: TRBD1
V: TRBV19
CDR3: CASSRTGTGGFEQYF
DNA: TGTGCCAGTAGTAGAACCGGGACAGGGGGCTTCGAGCAGTACTTC

size: NA
J: TRBJ1-2
D: NA
V: TRBV21-1
CDR3: CASSTPGQGVSYGYTF
DNA: TGTGCCAGCAGCACCCCGGGACAGGGCGTATCCTATGGCTACACCTTC

size: NA
J: TRBJ1-1
D: TRBD1
V: TRBV6-5
CDR3: CASSYSTGVNTEAFF
DNA: TGTGCCAGCAGTTACTCGACAGGGGTGAACACTGAAGCTTTCTTT

size: NA
J: TRBJ1-1
D: NA
V: TRBV7-8
CDR3: CASSPQQLDTEAFF
DNA: TGTGCCAGCAGCCCACAGCAGCTCGACACTGAAGCTTTCTTT

size: NA
J: TRBJ1-4
D: NA
V: TRBV2
CDR3: CASSETSGKEKLFF
DNA: TGTGCCAGCAGTGAAACCTCAGGGAAGGAAAAACTGTTTTTT

size: NA
J: TRBJ1-2
D: NA
V: TRBV19
CDR3: CASSLREDYGYTF
DNA: TGTGCCAGTAGTCTCAGGGAAGACTATGGCTACACCTTC

size: NA
J: TRBJ1-2
D: NA
V: TRBV6-1
CDR3: CASSEQSYGYTF
DNA: TGTGCCAGCAGTGAGCAGTCGTATGGCTACACCTTC

size: NA
J: TRBJ2-4
D: TRBD1
V: TRBV5-1
CDR3: CASSLEGRGLAKNIQYF
DNA: TGCGCCAGCAGCTTGGAGGGCAGGGGGCTAGCCAAAAACATTCAGTACTTC

size: NA
J: TRBJ2-3
D: NA
V: TRBV7-8
CDR3: CASSSYRLPGGDTQYF
DNA: TGTGCCAGCAGCTCCTACAGGCTTCCAGGCGGAGATACGCAGTATTTT

size: NA
J: TRBJ1-2
D: NA
V: TRBV6-6
CDR3: CASSYEGGLYYGYTF
DNA: TGTGCCAGCAGTTACGAGGGAGGGCTTTACTATGGCTACACCTTC

size: NA
J: TRBJ2-6
D: NA
V: TRBV6-1
CDR3: CASSERGSLAGANVLTF
DNA: TGTGCCAGCAGTGAACGAGGGAGTTTGGCGGGGGCCAACGTCCTGACTTTC

size: once
J: TRBJ1-6
D: NA
V: TRBV11-2
CDR3: CASSLDPRQDSPLHF
DNA: TGTGCCAGCAGCTTAGATCCAAGACAGGATTCACCCCTCCACTTT

size: NA
J: TRBJ2-2
D: NA
V: TRBV10-3
CDR3: CAISESTRGSNTGELFF
DNA: TGTGCCATCAGTGAGTCGACACGGGGATCAAACACCGGGGAGCTGTTTTTT

size: once
J: TRBJ2-7
D: NA
V: TRBV28
CDR3: CATLGPPTYEQYF
DNA: TGTGCCACCTTGGGCCCCCCCACCTACGAGCAGTACTTC

size: NA
J: TRBJ2-1
D: NA
V: TRBV7-2
CDR3: CASSLGLVRSNEQFF
DNA: TGTGCCAGCAGCTTAGGTTTAGTACGCTCCAATGAGCAGTTCTTC

size: NA
J: TRBJ1-2
D: NA
V: TRBV10-3
CDR3: CAISESRTASNYGYTF
DNA: TGTGCCATCAGTGAGTCAAGGACAGCTTCTAACTATGGCTACACCTTC

size: NA
J: TRBJ2-6
D: NA
V: TRBV19
CDR3: CASSASGRGGANVLTF
DNA: TGTGCCAGTAGCGCCTCGGGCCGGGGTGGGGCCAACGTCCTGACTTTC

size: NA
J: TRBJ1-1
D: NA
V: TRBV6-1
CDR3: CASSEQSGVGGNTEAFF
DNA: TGTGCCAGCAGTGAACAATCCGGGGTAGGGGGGAACACTGAAGCTTTCTTT

size: NA
J: TRBJ1-2
D: TRBD1
V: TRBV29-1
CDR3: CSVSPTGSKDGYTF
DNA: TGCAGCGTTAGCCCGACAGGGTCTAAGGATGGCTACACCTTC

size: NA
J: TRBJ2-7
D: TRBD2
V: TRBV4-3
CDR3: CASSLGTSGGTYEQYF
DNA: TGCGCCAGCAGCCTCGGGACTAGCGGAGGGACCTACGAGCAGTACTTC

size: NA
J: TRBJ2-7
D: NA
V: TRBV6-1
CDR3: CASSEALGTGNEQYF
DNA: TGTGCCAGCAGTGAAGCGTTAGGTACAGGGAACGAGCAGTACTTC

size: NA
J: TRBJ1-1
D: TRBD1
V: TRBV11-2
CDR3: CASETGVTLNTEAFF
DNA: TGTGCCAGCGAAACAGGGGTCACCCTGAACACTGAAGCTTTCTTT

size: NA
J: TRBJ2-3
D: NA
V: TRBV21-1
CDR3: CASSRRGQVKDTQYF
DNA: TGTGCCAGCAGCAGGAGGGGACAGGTTAAAGATACGCAGTATTTT

size: once
J: TRBJ1-2
D: NA
V: TRBV5-6
CDR3: CASSQRTGDGYTF
DNA: TGTGCCAGCAGCCAAAGGACGGGGGATGGCTACACCTTC

size: NA
J: TRBJ2-1
D: TRBD1
V: TRBV28
CDR3: CASSSQGQGNNEQFF
DNA: TGTGCCAGCAGTTCTCAGGGACAGGGAAACAATGAGCAGTTCTTC

size: once
J: TRBJ1-4
D: NA
V: TRBV19
CDR3: CASKVQGRGGNEKLFF
DNA: TGTGCCAGTAAAGTACAAGGTAGAGGGGGTAATGAAAAACTGTTTTTT